The next 16 T cell receptor beta chains were all read from a single sample in a study of blood T cell repertoires in COVID-19. Some clones are missing from TCRdb's copy, which holds only in-frame ones; the method was immunoSEQ multiplex PCR. The table lists approximately 97,000 clones, roughly 89% of them singletons. Sample: peripheral blood. Receptor source: a woman in her forties or fifties with COVID-19, enrolled during active disease.

The rearrangement joins TRBV21-1 to TRBJ1-2; no DNA check was done on the table's D call, TRBD1. TRBV21-1 is reported as a pseudogene. CDR3 length equals 11 residues. This chain's CDR3 is CAGQFSHGYTF. The CDR3 DNA reads as TGTGCCGGACAGTTTAGTCATGGCTACACCTTC.

The rearrangement joins TRBV29-1 to TRBJ1-2; D is unclear. This CDR3 is 13 amino acids long. Per germline, CDR1 SQVTM and CDR2 ANQGSEA. V lost 3 bases, J lost 8 bases, and 16 bases lay in between. CDR3 in amino acids: CSVDAGETGGYTF. The CDR3 nucleotides read TGCAGCGTTGATGCGGGCGAAACGGGAGGCTACACCTTC.

The chain links TRBV5-4 to TRBJ2-5; the match to TRBD1 covers 8 bases. CDR3 length: 14 amino acids. CDR1 and CDR2 (germline): SGHNT, YYREEE (reference sequence). Losses at the gene ends were 4 bases for V and 2 bases for J; bases not matched to a gene: 4. CDR3 region: CASSIDRGQETQYF. The DNA of the CDR3 is TGTGCCAGCAGCATAGACAGGGGACAAGAGACCCAGTACTTC. Looking up the rest from reference TRBV5-4 and TRBJ2-5 gives the full variable domain: ETGVTQSPTHLIKTRGQQVTLRCSSQSGHNTVSWYQQALGQGPQFIFQYYREEENGRGNFPPRFSGLQFPNYSSELNVNALELDDSALYLCASSIDRGQETQYFGPGTRLLVL.

This chain joins TRBV7-3 and TRBJ2-7; 8 nucleotides line up with TRBD2. The V and J ends lost 1 base and 3 bases, in that order; junction bases with no gene match: 2. The CDR3 length is 14 residues. The germline V gene encodes CDR1 SGHTA and CDR2 FQGTGA. The chain's CDR3 is CASSLIAGSYEQYF. CDR3 sequence (DNA): TGTGCCAGCAGCTTAATAGCGGGGAGCTACGAGCAGTACTTC.

This chain joins TRBV24-1 and TRBJ2-1; D is unresolved. V lost 5 bases to trimming and J lost 4 bases, with 5 bases between them. This CDR3 comprises 12 residues. Germline CDR1 KGHDR, CDR2 SFDVKD. CDR3 coding DNA: TGTGCCACCAGTGTAGAGTACAATGAGCAGTTCTTC. Its translation: CATSVEYNEQFF.

This chain joins TRBV5-6 and TRBJ1-2; tentatively, D is TRBD1 (6 bases). V was trimmed by 3 bases and J by 0 bases, leaving 9 bases between them. The CDR3 is 14 residues long. Germline CDR1 is SGHDT and CDR2 is YYEEEE. The CDR3 nucleotides are TGTGCCAGCAGCTCACAGGGAGCTAACTATGGCTACACCTTC. It yields the protein CASSSQGANYGYTF.

This clone was found once. The chain uses TRBV19 and TRBJ2-2, with 8 positions matching TRBD1. Trimming removed 6 bases from V and 1 base from J; junction bases left unmatched: 13. The germline V gene has CDR1 LNHDA and CDR2 SQIVND (reference sequence). This CDR3 has 18 amino acids. CDR3 sequence reads: CASRGRRQGPKNTGELFF. As DNA, the CDR3 is TGTGCCAGTAGGGGTAGGAGACAGGGGCCAAAGAACACCGGGGAGCTGTTTTTT.

This sequence joins TRBV5-4 and TRBJ2-7, with 7 bases matching TRBD2. The CDR3 extends over 13 amino acids. Germline V lookup: CDR1 SGHNT, CDR2 YYREEE (reference sequence). With 4 bases clipped from V and 5 bases from J, the junction kept 6 bases outside the gene matches. For the CDR3, the DNA is TGTGCCAGCAGCGGTCGGGGGGTCGACGAGCAGTACTTC. It translates to CASSGRGVDEQYF.

The chain employs TRBV10-2 and TRBJ2-7, with D perhaps matching TRBD1 (5 bases). CDR3 length: 11 residues. Germline CDR1 reads WSHSY; CDR2 reads SAAADI. V gave up 9 bases and J gave up 7 bases, with 13 bases separating them. The DNA of the CDR3 is TGCGCCAGTTGGGGCCTGGGGGAGCAGTACGTC. Residues: CASWGLGEQYV.

The gene calls are TRBV7-3 and TRBJ2-5; weak D call: TRBD2 (5 bases). The V gene lost 2 bases and the J gene lost 5 bases, with 6 bases spanning the gap. Looked up from germline, CDR1 is SGHTA and CDR2 is FQGTGA. The CDR3 is made up of 12 amino acids. Here the CDR3 reads CASSLPGETQYF. DNA of the CDR3: TGTGCCAGCAGCTTACCGGGGGAGACCCAGTACTTC.

The gene calls are TRBV6-4 and TRBJ1-1; D remains ambiguous. CDR3 length: 16 residues. With 3 bases removed from V and 3 bases from J, the gap between germline ends came to 17 bases. In germline, CDR1 is MRHNA, CDR2 SNTAGT. CDR3 sequence reads: CASSEGFRKADTEAFF. The CDR3 coding sequence is TGTGCCAGCAGTGAAGGCTTCCGGAAGGCGGACACTGAAGCTTTCTTT.

This clone was observed a few times. The chain recombines TRBV2 with TRBJ2-7, with a possible D match to TRBD1 (5 bases). Trimming took 11 bases from V and 6 from J, leaving 17 bases between them. CDR1 is SNHLY and CDR2 is FYNNEI in the germline V gene. The CDR3 is made up of 12 amino acids. Here the CDR3 reads CASRQGTGEQYV. The CDR3 DNA reads TGTGCCTCACGGCAGGGTACAGGCGAGCAGTACGTC.

The chain is built from TRBV28 and TRBJ1-2; TRBD1 agrees at 9 bases. CDR3 size: 14 residues. Germline-derived CDR1 and CDR2 are MDHEN and SYDVKM. Trimming cost V 6 bases and J 2 bases; bases outside gene matches: 4. The CDR3 here is CASRGTGWNYGYTF. In DNA form, the CDR3 reads TGTGCCAGCAGGGGGACAGGGTGGAACTATGGCTACACCTTC.

This rearrangement joins TRBV7-8 to TRBJ1-4, with 9 bases that match TRBD1. There are 18 residues in the CDR3. V was clipped by 3 bases and J by 3 bases; unmatched bases: 11. Germline assignment: CDR1 SGHVS and CDR2 FQNEAQ. The CDR3 loop is CASSFHRDRVYANEKLFF. CDR3 coding DNA: TGTGCCAGCAGCTTCCACCGGGACAGGGTTTATGCTAATGAAAAACTGTTTTTT.

The chain uses TRBV30 and TRBJ1-3; D possibly corresponds to TRBD1 (5 bases). This CDR3 is built from 14 residues. Germline-derived CDR1 and CDR2 are GTSNPN and SVGIG (reference sequence). The V end was cut by 0 bases, the J end by 4 bases, with 10 bases between. Here the CDR3 DNA reads TGTGCCTGGAGTGTGGCAGGGCTCGGAAACACCATATATTTT. Protein product: CAWSVAGLGNTIYF.

This clone appeared a single time. The chain recombines TRBV6-2 or TRBV6-3 with TRBJ2-3; 7 positions match TRBD1. In germline, CDR1 is MNHEY, CDR2 SVGEGT. V was clipped by 3 bases and J by 1 base; unmatched bases: 7. The CDR3 has 16 amino acids. The DNA for the CDR3 is TGTGCCAGCAGTTATAGGACAGGAATAGGCACAGATACGCAGTATTTT. Its translation is CASSYRTGIGTDTQYF.